Listed here is a single T cell receptor beta chain. Which antigen it targets is not known. Base quality data are lacking; no much larger clone is found one base away. The data belong to a study of spatial heterogeneity in lung cancer (dated 2019 in TCRdb). A note on the overall study: More beta-chain than alpha-chain transcripts were consistently detected, likely reflecting higher beta-chain transcript abundance. In the raw uncorrected reads, each unique combination of TCR and UMI appeared more than ten times on average. The study quantitatively compared TCR alpha and beta repertoires across multiple tumor regions, matched nontumor lung and blood in non-small cell lung cancer. Nonsynonymous mutation counts, determined by whole-exome sequencing of tumor tissue, were related to TCR repertoire features. At surgery, both alpha and beta chains were TCR-sequenced in 200 to 250 tumor regions, 63 to 80 matched nontumor lung samples and a few dozen PBMC samples.

Study-wide findings and limitations: Ubiquitous expanded tumor TCRs were found in blood more often at tumor resection than at routine follow-up. Confirming at a functional level the hypothesis that regional TCRs recognize regional mutations was considered to require additional single-cell paired TCR alpha and beta sequencing.

CDR1 and CDR2, per the germline V gene, are MNHNS and SASEGT. Trimmed from V: 6 bases; trimmed from J: 1 base; junction bases lacking a gene match: 5. The CDR3 sequence holds 15 residues, the cysteine and phenylalanine included. The entry retains the CDR3 DNA only, 45 bases that are in frame from base 1. Libraries were constructed by 5' RACE. The instrument given in TCRdb is NextSeq 500. To allow correction of PCR and sequencing errors, the TCR library protocol tagged every TCR cDNA molecule with a unique molecular identifier. The authors processed their data as follows. TCR identification, UMI-based error correction and CDR3 extraction were all carried out with Decombinator tools. TCRs above a frequency of 2 per 1,000, corresponding to the top 1% of the tumor frequency distribution, were defined as expanded. Renyi diversity was computed with the R vegan package after each repertoire had been subsampled 100 times to 5,000 TCRs. CDR3 similarity networks were built from amino acid triplet string-kernel similarity, with CDR3s being connected when pairwise similarity was above 0.82. TCRdb reprocessed the public reads (quality trimming at Q25 with fastp, clone calling with MiXCR) and kept in-frame beta chains. Every distinct CDR3 protein forms one entry, paired with its most common genes and DNA. TCRdb's processing, not the authors' own work, is the source of the V and J calls. A total of around 41,000 distinct CDR3 sequences appear in this sample, 6% to 7.5% of them only once. The ten largest clones capture around 43% of the sample.

The time point label for this specimen denotes: sample taken at primary tumor resection. Whole RNA extracted from tumor and nontumor lung tissue, or from cryopreserved PBMC samples, was used for TCR sequencing without cell sorting. Donors were around 69 patients with early-stage, untreated non-small cell lung cancer from the lung TRACERx cohort. Only patients for whom sufficient RNA was available from at least two tumor regions were selected for TCR sequencing. The receptor was derived from a female donor with early-stage non-small cell lung cancer. Specimen: PBMCs, collected at surgery. The chain couples TRBV6-1 to TRBJ2-2; the central 7 bases match TRBD1. The DNA is TGTGCCAGCAGAGAGGGGGCGCGGAACACCGGGGAGCTGTTTTTT. It is translated as CASREGARNTGELFF.